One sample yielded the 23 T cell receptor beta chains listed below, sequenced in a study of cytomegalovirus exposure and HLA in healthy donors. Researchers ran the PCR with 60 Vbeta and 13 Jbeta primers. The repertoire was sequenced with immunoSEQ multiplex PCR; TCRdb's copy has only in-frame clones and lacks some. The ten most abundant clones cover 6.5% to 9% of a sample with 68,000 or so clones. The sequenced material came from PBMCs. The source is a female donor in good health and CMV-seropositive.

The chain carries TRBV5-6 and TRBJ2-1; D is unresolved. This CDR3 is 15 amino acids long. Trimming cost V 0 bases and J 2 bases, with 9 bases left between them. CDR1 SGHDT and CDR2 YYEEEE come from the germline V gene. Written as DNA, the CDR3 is TGTGCCAGCAGCTTGGAAGTAGCTGCCTACAATGAGCAGTTCTTC. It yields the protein CASSLEVAAYNEQFF.

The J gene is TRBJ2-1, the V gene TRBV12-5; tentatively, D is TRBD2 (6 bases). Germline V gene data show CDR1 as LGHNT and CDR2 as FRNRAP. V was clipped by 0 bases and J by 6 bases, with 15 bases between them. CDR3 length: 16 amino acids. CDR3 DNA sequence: TGTGCTAGTGGTTTGGTACTTGGACCGCGGGGCAATGAGCAGTTCTTC. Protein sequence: CASGLVLGPRGNEQFF.

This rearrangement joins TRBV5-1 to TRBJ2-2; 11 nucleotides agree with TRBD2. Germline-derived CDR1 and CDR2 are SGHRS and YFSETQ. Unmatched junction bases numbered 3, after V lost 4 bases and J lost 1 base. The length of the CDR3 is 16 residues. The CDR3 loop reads CASSLLAGGNTGELFF. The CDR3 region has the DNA TGCGCCAGCAGCCTTCTAGCGGGGGGGAACACCGGGGAGCTGTTTTTT.

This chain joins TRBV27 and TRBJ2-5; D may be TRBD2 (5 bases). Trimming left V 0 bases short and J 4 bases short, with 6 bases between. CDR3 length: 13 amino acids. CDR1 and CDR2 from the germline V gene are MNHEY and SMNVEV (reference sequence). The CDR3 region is CASSLSGGETQYF. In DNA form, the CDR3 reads TGTGCCAGCAGTTTATCAGGAGGAGAGACCCAGTACTTC.

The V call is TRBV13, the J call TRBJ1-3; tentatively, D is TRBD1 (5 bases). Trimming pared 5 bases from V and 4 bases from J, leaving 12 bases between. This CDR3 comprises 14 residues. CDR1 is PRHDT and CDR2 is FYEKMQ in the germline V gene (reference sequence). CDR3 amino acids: CASSLTDSGNTIYF. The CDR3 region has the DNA TGTGCCAGCAGCCTCACAGACAGCGGAAACACCATATATTTT.

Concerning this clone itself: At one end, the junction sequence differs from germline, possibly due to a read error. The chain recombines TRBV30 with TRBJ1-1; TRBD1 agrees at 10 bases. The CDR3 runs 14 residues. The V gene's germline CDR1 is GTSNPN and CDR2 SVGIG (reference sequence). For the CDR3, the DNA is TGTGCCCGGAGCGGGACAGGGGACACCACTGAAGCTTTCTTT. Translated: CARSGTGDTTEAFF.

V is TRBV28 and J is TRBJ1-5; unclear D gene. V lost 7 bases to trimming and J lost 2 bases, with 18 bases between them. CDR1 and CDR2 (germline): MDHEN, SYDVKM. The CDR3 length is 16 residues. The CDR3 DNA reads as TGTGCCAGCATAGCGAGGGATGGTTTTGGCAATCAGCCCCAGCATTTT. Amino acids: CASIARDGFGNQPQHF.

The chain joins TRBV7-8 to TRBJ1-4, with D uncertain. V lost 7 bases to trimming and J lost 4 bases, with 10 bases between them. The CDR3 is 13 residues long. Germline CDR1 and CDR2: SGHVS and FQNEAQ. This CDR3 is CASKPVNNEKLFF. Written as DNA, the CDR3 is TGTGCCAGCAAGCCGGTAAATAATGAAAAACTGTTTTTT.

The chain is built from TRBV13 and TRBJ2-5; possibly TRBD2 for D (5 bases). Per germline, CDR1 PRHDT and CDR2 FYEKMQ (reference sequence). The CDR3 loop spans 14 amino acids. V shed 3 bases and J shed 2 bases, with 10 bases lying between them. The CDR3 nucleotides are TGTGCCAGCAGCTTGCCCAGCGGTCAAGAGACCCAGTACTTC. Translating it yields CASSLPSGQETQYF.

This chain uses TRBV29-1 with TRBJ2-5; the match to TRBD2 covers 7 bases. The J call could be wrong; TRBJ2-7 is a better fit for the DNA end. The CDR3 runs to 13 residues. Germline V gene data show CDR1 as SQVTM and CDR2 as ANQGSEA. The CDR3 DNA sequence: TGCAGCGTTGCGGTAGCGGGCTCCTACGAGCAGTACTTC. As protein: CSVAVAGSYEQYF.

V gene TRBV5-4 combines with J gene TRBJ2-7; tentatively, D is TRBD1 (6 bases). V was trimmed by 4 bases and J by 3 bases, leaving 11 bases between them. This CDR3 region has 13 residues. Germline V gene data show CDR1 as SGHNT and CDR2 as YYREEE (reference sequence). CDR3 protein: CASSTGQNYEQYF. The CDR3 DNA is TGTGCCAGCAGCACCGGACAGAACTACGAGCAGTACTTC.

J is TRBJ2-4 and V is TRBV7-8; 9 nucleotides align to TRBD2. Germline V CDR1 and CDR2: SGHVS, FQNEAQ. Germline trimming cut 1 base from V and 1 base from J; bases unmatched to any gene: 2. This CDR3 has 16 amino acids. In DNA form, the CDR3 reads TGTGCCAGCAGCTTAGTAACTAGCGGGGCCAAAAACATTCAGTACTTC. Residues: CASSLVTSGAKNIQYF.

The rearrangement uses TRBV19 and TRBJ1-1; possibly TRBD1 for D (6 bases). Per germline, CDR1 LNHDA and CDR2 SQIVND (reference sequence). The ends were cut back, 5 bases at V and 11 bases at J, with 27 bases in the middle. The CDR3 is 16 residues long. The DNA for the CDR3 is TGTGCCAGTAGTCTCCGGGACATCCTTGCCCCTAATGGGGCTTTCTTT. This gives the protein CASSLRDILAPNGAFF.

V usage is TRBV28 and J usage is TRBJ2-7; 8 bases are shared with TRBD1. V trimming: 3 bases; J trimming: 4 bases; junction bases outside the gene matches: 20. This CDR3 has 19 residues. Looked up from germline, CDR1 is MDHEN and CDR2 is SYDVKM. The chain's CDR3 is CASSLDGQGSSVSDYEQYF. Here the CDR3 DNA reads TGTGCCAGCAGTTTGGATGGACAGGGTAGCTCCGTATCCGATTACGAGCAGTACTTC.

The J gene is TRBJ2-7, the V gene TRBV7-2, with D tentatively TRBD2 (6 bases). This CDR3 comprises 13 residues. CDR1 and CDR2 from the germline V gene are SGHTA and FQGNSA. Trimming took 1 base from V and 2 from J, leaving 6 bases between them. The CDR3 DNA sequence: TGTGCCAGCAGCTTAGGGACTACCTACGAGCAGTACTTC. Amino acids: CASSLGTTYEQYF. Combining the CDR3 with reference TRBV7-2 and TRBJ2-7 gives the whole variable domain GAGVSQSPSNKVTEKGKDVELRCDPISGHTALYWYRQSLGQGLEFLIYFQGNSAPDKSGLPSDRFSAERTGGSVSTLTIQRTQQEDSAVYLCASSLGTTYEQYFGPGTRLTVT.

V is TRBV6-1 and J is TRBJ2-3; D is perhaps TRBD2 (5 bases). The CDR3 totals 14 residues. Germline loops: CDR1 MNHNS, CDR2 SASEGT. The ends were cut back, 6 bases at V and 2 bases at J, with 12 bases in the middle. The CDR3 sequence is CASSLRGDTDTQYF. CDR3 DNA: TGTGCCAGCAGCCTACGGGGAGACACAGATACGCAGTATTTT.

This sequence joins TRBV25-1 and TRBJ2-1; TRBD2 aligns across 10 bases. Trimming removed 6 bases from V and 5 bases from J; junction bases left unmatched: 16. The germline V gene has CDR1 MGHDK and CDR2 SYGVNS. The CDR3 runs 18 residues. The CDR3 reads CASSIRNSGGPAHNEQFF. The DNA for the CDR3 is TGTGCCAGCAGCATTCGGAATAGCGGGGGGCCGGCCCACAATGAGCAGTTCTTC.

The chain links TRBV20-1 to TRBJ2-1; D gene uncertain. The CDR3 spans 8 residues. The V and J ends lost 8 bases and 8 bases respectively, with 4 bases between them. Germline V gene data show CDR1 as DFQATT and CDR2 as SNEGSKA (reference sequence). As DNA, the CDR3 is TGCAGTAAGCATGAGCAGTTCTTC. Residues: CSKHEQFF.

The CDR3 spells CASSLAFGLALTGELFF. As DNA, the CDR3 is TGCGCCAGCAGCTTGGCATTCGGGCTAGCGTTAACCGGGGAGCTGTTTTTT. V is TRBV5-1 and J is TRBJ2-2; a weak D match, TRBD2 (6 bases). V lost 0 bases and J lost 5, with 17 bases in between. The germline V gene encodes CDR1 SGHRS and CDR2 YFSETQ. The CDR3 spans 17 residues.

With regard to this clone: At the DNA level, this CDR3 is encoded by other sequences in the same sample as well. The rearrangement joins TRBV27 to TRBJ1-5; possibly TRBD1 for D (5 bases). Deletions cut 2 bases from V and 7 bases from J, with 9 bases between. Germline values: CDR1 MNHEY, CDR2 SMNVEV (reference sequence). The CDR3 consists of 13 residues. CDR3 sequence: CASSLAGHQPQHF. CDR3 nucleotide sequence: TGTGCCAGCAGTTTAGCGGGGCACCAGCCCCAGCATTTT.

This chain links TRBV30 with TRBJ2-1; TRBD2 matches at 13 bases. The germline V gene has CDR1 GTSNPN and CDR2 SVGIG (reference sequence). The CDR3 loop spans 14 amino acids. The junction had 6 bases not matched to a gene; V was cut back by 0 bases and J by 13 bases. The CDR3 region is CAWSVLAGGPSQFF. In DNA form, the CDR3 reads TGTGCCTGGAGTGTACTAGCGGGAGGGCCTTCACAGTTCTTC.

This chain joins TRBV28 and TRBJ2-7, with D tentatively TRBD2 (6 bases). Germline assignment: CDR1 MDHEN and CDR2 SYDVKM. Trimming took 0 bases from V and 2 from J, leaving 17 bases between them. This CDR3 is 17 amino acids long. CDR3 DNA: TGTGCCAGCAGTTTATGGATTTCGGAGCGGGCCCCCTACGAGCAGTACTTC. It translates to CASSLWISERAPYEQYF.

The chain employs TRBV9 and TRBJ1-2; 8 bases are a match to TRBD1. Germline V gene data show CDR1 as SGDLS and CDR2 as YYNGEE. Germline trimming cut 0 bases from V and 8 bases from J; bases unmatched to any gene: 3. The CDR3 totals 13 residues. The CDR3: CASSVAGGQGYTF. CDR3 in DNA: TGTGCCAGCAGCGTAGCAGGGGGCCAGGGCTACACCTTC. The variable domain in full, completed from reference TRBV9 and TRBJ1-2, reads DSGVTQTPKHLITATGQRVTLRCSPRSGDLSVYWYQQSLDQGLQFLIQYYNGEERAKGNILERFSAQQFPDLHSELNLSSLELGDSALYFCASSVAGGQGYTFGSGTRLTVV.